This passage covers 27 T cell receptor beta chains from one sample sequenced in a study of blood T cell repertoires in COVID-19. Assay: immunoSEQ multiplex PCR; the TCRdb copy retains only in-frame clones and omits some. The table records 20,000 to 25,000 clones, roughly 85% of them present only once. Sequencing input: peripheral blood. The receptor set was obtained from a human donor with active COVID-19. The donor label of this sample is uncertain.

The chain couples TRBV3-1 (or the pseudogene TRBV3-2) to TRBJ2-7, with D maybe TRBD1 (6 bases). Trimming took 0 bases from V and 6 from J, leaving 15 bases between them. This CDR3 comprises 15 residues. From germline, CDR1 is LGHDT and CDR2 YNNKEL (reference sequence). The chain's CDR3 is CASSQEGHGRGEQYF. The CDR3 nucleotides are TGTGCCAGCAGCCAAGAGGGACACGGCCGCGGCGAGCAGTACTTC.

The J gene is TRBJ2-7, the V gene TRBV9; D perhaps matches TRBD2 (6 bases). Trimming stripped 4 bases from V and 4 bases from J, with 15 bases between. CDR1 SGDLS and CDR2 YYNGEE come from the germline V gene. The CDR3 spans 14 residues. The CDR3 protein is CASSPDWSGYEQYF. CDR3 in DNA: TGTGCCAGCAGCCCAGACTGGAGCGGGTACGAGCAGTACTTC.

The chain couples TRBV6-1 to TRBJ1-5; D is undetermined. This CDR3 has 15 amino acids. CDR1 and CDR2 (germline): MNHNS, SASEGT. V dropped 1 base and J dropped 2 bases, with 9 bases sitting between them. The CDR3 DNA sequence: TGTGCCAGCAGTGAAGGGGGAGCAGGCAATCAGCCCCAGCATTTT. It encodes CASSEGGAGNQPQHF.

The V call is TRBV24-1, the J call TRBJ2-7; D perhaps matches TRBD2 (7 bases). The CDR3 has 13 residues. Trimming left V 10 bases short and J 1 base short, with 13 bases between. From germline, CDR1 is KGHDR and CDR2 SFDVKD. Written as DNA, the CDR3 is TGTGCCACGAGGGGGGGGCCTTCCTACGAGCAGTACTTC. This translates into CATRGGPSYEQYF.

The chain is built from TRBV12-3 or TRBV12-4 and TRBJ2-3; D possibly corresponds to TRBD2 (6 bases). Between the trimmed V and J ends, which lost 7 bases and 10 bases, there was a span of 18 bases. The length of the CDR3 is 13 residues. For the CDR3, the DNA is TGTGCCAGCACCGCCCAGCGGACTACGGCGCAGTATTTT. It yields the protein CASTAQRTTAQYF.

The chain recombines TRBV6-2 or TRBV6-3 with TRBJ2-5; 8 bases are a match to TRBD2. Trimming at V came to 5 bases and at J to 7 bases, leaving 9 bases not matched to a gene. Germline V gives CDR1 MNHEY, CDR2 SVGEGT. This CDR3 comprises 14 residues. The CDR3 region is CASSERELGMTQYF. The DNA of the CDR3 is TGTGCCAGCAGTGAGCGGGAGCTGGGGATGACCCAGTACTTC.

This clone is a singleton in its sample. The chain carries TRBV6-5 and TRBJ2-1, with D unresolved. Germline values: CDR1 MNHEY, CDR2 SVGAGI. The germline V and J ends were trimmed by 6 bases and 6 bases, with 9 bases remaining between them. CDR3 length: 12 amino acids. The CDR3 spells CASSHDSNEQFF. In DNA form, the CDR3 reads TGTGCCAGCAGCCACGACTCCAATGAGCAGTTCTTC.

The chain couples TRBV2 to TRBJ1-2, with 8 positions matching TRBD1. Germline CDR1 and CDR2: SNHLY and FYNNEI. The ends lost 1 base at V and 7 bases at J; junction bases unmatched: 5. This CDR3 has 14 residues. This CDR3 is CASSEGTGYFGYTF. CDR3 in DNA: TGTGCCAGCAGTGAAGGGACAGGGTATTTTGGCTACACCTTC. The variable domain in full, completed from reference TRBV2 and TRBJ1-2, reads EPEVTQTPSHQVTQMGQEVILRCVPISNHLYFYWYRQILGQKVEFLVSFYNNEISEKSEIFDDQFSVERPDGSNFTLKIRSTKLEDSAMYFCASSEGTGYFGYTFGSGTRLTVV.

The CDR3 DNA follows: TGTGCCAGTAAAGCCAGCGGAGATACGCAGTATTTT. Translated, it gives CASKASGDTQYF. The gene calls are TRBV12-3 or TRBV12-4 and TRBJ2-3; maybe TRBD2 (5 bases). There are 12 residues in the CDR3. V was clipped by 9 bases and J by 5 bases, with 12 bases between them.

The rearrangement joins TRBV7-8 to TRBJ1-1; perhaps TRBD1 as D (5 bases). The CDR3 sequence is 14 residues long. V was cut by 1 base and J by 0 bases, with 6 bases left in between. The V gene's germline CDR1 is SGHVS and CDR2 FQNEAQ. Written as DNA, the CDR3 is TGTGCCAGCAGCTTAGGGGGCATGAACACTGAAGCTTTCTTT. It yields the protein CASSLGGMNTEAFF.

The table lists this clone with a few counts. The V call is TRBV7-2, the J call TRBJ2-3, with 7 bases aligning to TRBD2. Per the germline V gene, CDR1 is SGHTA and CDR2 is FQGNSA. V was clipped by 1 base and J by 2 bases; unmatched bases: 3. The CDR3 contains 15 residues. CDR3 residues: CASSLVLAATDTQYF. CDR3 nucleotide sequence: TGTGCCAGCAGCTTAGTTCTAGCGGCCACAGATACGCAGTATTTT.

The chain links TRBV2 to TRBJ2-1, with 11 bases matching TRBD1. The CDR3 spans 14 residues. V dropped 6 bases and J dropped 9; count of bases not matched to a gene: 7. Germline lookup yields CDR1 SNHLY and CDR2 FYNNEI. As DNA, the CDR3 is TGTGCCAGCAGAGTGGGACAGGGGGTGAGTGAGCAGTTCTTC. This codes for CASRVGQGVSEQFF.

V usage is TRBV6-5 and J usage is TRBJ2-7; tentatively, D is TRBD2 (6 bases). V lost 5 bases, J lost 6 bases, and 14 bases lay in between. The CDR3 length is 13 residues. From germline, CDR1 is MNHEY and CDR2 SVGAGI. CDR3 sequence reads: CASSRRERGEQYF. CDR3 in DNA: TGTGCCAGCAGTCGCCGGGAGCGCGGCGAGCAGTACTTC.

CDR3 sequence: CAWRTSGRIEQFF. The CDR3 nucleotides read TGTGCCTGGAGGACTAGCGGGAGAATAGAGCAGTTCTTC. The V gene is TRBV30, the J gene TRBJ2-1, with 12 bases that match TRBD2. V shed 3 bases and J 10 bases; nucleotides not matched to a gene: 4. The CDR3 runs 13 residues. CDR1 and CDR2 (germline): GTSNPN, SVGIG (reference sequence).

This clone was recorded only once. J is TRBJ1-6 and V is TRBV9; D remains ambiguous. The CDR3 is made up of 14 amino acids. Germline V CDR1 and CDR2: SGDLS, YYNGEE. With 4 bases removed from V and 0 bases from J, the gap between germline ends came to 5 bases. DNA of the CDR3: TGTGCCAGCAGCCCAGACTCCTATAATTCACCCCTCCACTTT. Its protein is CASSPDSYNSPLHF.

V gene TRBV13 combines with J gene TRBJ2-7; TRBD2 aligns across 11 bases. Trimming cost V 6 bases and J 7 bases; bases outside gene matches: 11. This CDR3 has 15 amino acids. CDR1 and CDR2 (germline): PRHDT, FYEKMQ (reference sequence). The CDR3 loop is CASRFSGRASGEQYF. The DNA for the CDR3 is TGTGCCAGCAGATTTAGCGGGAGGGCTTCTGGGGAGCAGTACTTC.

This chain connects TRBV5-1 to TRBJ1-6, with D perhaps TRBD1 (5 bases). CDR3 size: 14 residues. Germline CDR1 is SGHRS and CDR2 is YFSETQ. V shed 3 bases and J shed 6 bases, with 10 bases lying between them. The CDR3 region is CASSSGPVNSPLHF. As DNA, the CDR3 is TGCGCCAGCAGCTCAGGGCCCGTTAATTCACCCCTCCACTTT.

This rearrangement joins TRBV3-1 (or the pseudogene TRBV3-2) to TRBJ2-2; a possible D gene is TRBD2 (7 bases). The V end was cut by 2 bases, the J end by 6 bases, with 13 bases between. Germline CDR1 LGHDT, CDR2 YNNKEL (reference sequence). This CDR3 is built from 15 residues. The CDR3 is CASSQPGGRPGELFF. The CDR3 nucleotides read TGTGCCAGCAGCCAACCCGGGGGGCGCCCCGGGGAGCTGTTTTTT.

The chain carries TRBV10-3 and TRBJ2-3; 7 positions agree with TRBD2. The CDR3 is 16 amino acids. Germline CDR1 reads ENHRY; CDR2 reads SYGVKD. The trim removed 10 bases at V and 0 bases at J, leaving 13 bases unmatched. CDR3 in amino acids: CAKRVKAGRSTDTQYF. The CDR3 coding sequence is TGTGCCAAACGAGTAAAAGCGGGGCGCAGCACAGATACGCAGTATTTT.

This clone was counted a few times. V is TRBV3-1 (or the pseudogene TRBV3-2) and J is TRBJ2-2, with D uncertain. Germline loops: CDR1 LGHDT, CDR2 YNNKEL (reference sequence). V was cut by 4 bases and J by 7 bases, with 10 bases left in between. This CDR3 region has 13 residues. CDR3 amino acids: CASSRDPGGELFF. CDR3 nucleotides: TGTGCCAGCAGCCGAGACCCCGGCGGGGAGCTGTTTTTT.

This chain links TRBV5-1 with TRBJ2-3; 8 bases agree with TRBD2. The germline gives CDR1 SGHRS, CDR2 YFSETQ. V lost 4 bases and J lost 4; bases outside the gene matches: 5. This CDR3 has 14 residues. The CDR3 loop is CASSLGLGPDTQYF. CDR3 DNA sequence: TGCGCCAGCAGCCTGGGACTAGGACCAGATACGCAGTATTTT.

The chain recombines TRBV15 with TRBJ2-3; TRBD2 agrees at 10 bases. Looked up from germline, CDR1 is LNHNV and CDR2 is YYDKDF (reference sequence). The CDR3 loop spans 16 amino acids. The junction had 4 bases not matched to a gene; V was cut back by 0 bases and J by 4 bases. CDR3 DNA: TGTGCCACCAGCAGAGATCTAGCGGGAGTCGCAGATACGCAGTATTTT. Residues: CATSRDLAGVADTQYF.

J is TRBJ2-7 and V is TRBV5-1, with 10 bases fitting TRBD2. The CDR3 loop spans 18 amino acids. V shed 0 bases and J 0 bases; nucleotides not matched to a gene: 9. Per the germline V gene, CDR1 is SGHRS and CDR2 is YFSETQ. The CDR3 nucleotides are TGCGCCAGCAGCTTGGAGTCTAGCGGGAGTGTCAGCTCCTACGAGCAGTACTTC. It yields the protein CASSLESSGSVSSYEQYF. The full variable domain, its missing parts supplied by reference TRBV5-1 and TRBJ2-7, is KAGVTQTPRYLIKTRGQQVTLSCSPISGHRSVSWYQQTPGQGLQFLFEYFSETQRNKGNFPGRFSGRQFSNSRSEMNVSTLELGDSALYLCASSLESSGSVSSYEQYFGPGTRLTVT.

This clone was counted a single time. The chain joins TRBV11-3 to TRBJ1-5, with D maybe TRBD1 (5 bases). This CDR3 is 19 amino acids long. Per germline, CDR1 SGHNT and CDR2 YENEEA. The V gene lost 0 bases and the J gene lost 0 bases, with 18 bases spanning the gap. The CDR3 coding sequence is TGTGCCAGCAGCTTAGATCCGAGGGGCGCGGGATATAGCAATCAGCCCCAGCATTTT. This sequence encodes CASSLDPRGAGYSNQPQHF.

J is TRBJ1-2 and V is TRBV10-3; TRBD1 agrees at 7 bases. Germline CDR1 is ENHRY and CDR2 is SYGVKD. CDR3 size: 15 residues. J gave up 0 bases and V 4 bases, and 5 bases lay outside the gene matches. CDR3 region: CAISGGTATNYGYTF. The CDR3 DNA reads as TGTGCCATCAGTGGAGGGACAGCTACTAACTATGGCTACACCTTC.

J is TRBJ2-5 and V is TRBV3-1 (or the pseudogene TRBV3-2), with 14 positions matching TRBD2. Germline CDR1 and CDR2: LGHDT and YNNKEL (reference sequence). V gave up 1 base and J gave up 7 bases; unmatched junction bases: 5. This CDR3 is built from 16 residues. The CDR3 here is CASSQAGTSGSGTQYF. The CDR3 nucleotides read TGTGCCAGCAGCCAAGCCGGGACTAGCGGGAGTGGGACCCAGTACTTC.

The chain links TRBV11-3 to TRBJ1-4; the D is unclear. Germline loops: CDR1 SGHNT, CDR2 YENEEA. The CDR3 has 13 amino acids. The V and J ends lost 2 bases and 6 bases respectively, with 7 bases between them. CDR3 sequence reads: CASSLRSDEKLFF. As DNA, the CDR3 is TGTGCCAGCAGCTTAAGGAGTGATGAAAAACTGTTTTTT. The full variable domain, its missing parts supplied by reference TRBV11-3 and TRBJ1-4, is EAGVVQSPRYKIIEKKQPVAFWCNPISGHNTLYWYLQNLGQGPELLIRYENEEAVDDSQLPKDRFSAERLKGVDSTLKIQPAELGDSAVYLCASSLRSDEKLFFGSGTQLSVL.